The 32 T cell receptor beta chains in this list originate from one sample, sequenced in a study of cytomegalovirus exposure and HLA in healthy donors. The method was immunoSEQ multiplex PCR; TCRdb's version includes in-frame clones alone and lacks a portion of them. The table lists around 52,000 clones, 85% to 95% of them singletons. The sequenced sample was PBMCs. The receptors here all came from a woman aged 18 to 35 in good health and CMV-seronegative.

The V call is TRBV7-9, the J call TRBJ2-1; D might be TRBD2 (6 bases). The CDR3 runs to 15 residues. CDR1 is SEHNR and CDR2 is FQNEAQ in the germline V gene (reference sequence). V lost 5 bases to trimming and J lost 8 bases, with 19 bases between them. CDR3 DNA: TGTGCCAGCAGCCCCAAGACTAGATTGGGCGATGAGCAGTTCTTC. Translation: CASSPKTRLGDEQFF.

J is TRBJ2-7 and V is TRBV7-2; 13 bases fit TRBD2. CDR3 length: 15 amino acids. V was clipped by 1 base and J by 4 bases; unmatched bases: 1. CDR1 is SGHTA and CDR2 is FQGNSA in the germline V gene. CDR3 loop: CASSLGLAGGYEQYV. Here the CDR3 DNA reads TGTGCCAGCAGCTTAGGACTAGCGGGAGGTTACGAGCAGTACGTC.

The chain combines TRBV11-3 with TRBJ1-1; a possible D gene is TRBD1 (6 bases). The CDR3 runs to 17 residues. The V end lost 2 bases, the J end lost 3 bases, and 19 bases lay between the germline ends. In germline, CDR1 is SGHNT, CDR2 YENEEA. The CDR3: CASSLLAAGVWDTEAFF. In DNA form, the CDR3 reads TGTGCCAGCAGCTTACTCGCGGCAGGGGTCTGGGACACTGAAGCTTTCTTT. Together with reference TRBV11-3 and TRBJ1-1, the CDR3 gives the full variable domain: EAGVVQSPRYKIIEKKQPVAFWCNPISGHNTLYWYLQNLGQGPELLIRYENEEAVDDSQLPKDRFSAERLKGVDSTLKIQPAELGDSAVYLCASSLLAAGVWDTEAFFGQGTRLTVV.

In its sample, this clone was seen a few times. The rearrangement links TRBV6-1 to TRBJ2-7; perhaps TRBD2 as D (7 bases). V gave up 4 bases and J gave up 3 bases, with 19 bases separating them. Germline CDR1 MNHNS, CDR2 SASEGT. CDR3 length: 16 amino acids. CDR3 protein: CASSAEGGAPRYEQYV. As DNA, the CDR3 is TGTGCCAGCAGTGCAGAGGGGGGGGCACCGCGCTACGAGCAGTACGTC.

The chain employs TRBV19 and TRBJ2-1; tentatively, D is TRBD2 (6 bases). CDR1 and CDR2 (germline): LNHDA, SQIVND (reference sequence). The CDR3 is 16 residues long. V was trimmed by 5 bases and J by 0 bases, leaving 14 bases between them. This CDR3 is CASSHTAGLSYNEQFF. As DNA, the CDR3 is TGTGCCAGTAGTCATACAGCGGGCCTCTCCTACAATGAGCAGTTCTTC.

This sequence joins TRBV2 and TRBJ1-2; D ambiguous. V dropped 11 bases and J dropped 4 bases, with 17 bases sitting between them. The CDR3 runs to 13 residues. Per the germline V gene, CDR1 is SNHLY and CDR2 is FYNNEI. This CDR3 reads CARRRQLSYGYTF. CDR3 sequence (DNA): TGTGCCCGCCGGCGGCAGTTGTCCTATGGCTACACCTTC.

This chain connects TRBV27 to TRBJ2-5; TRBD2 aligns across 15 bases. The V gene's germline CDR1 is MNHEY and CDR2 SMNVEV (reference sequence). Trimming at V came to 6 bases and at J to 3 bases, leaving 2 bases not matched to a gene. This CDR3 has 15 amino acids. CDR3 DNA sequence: TGTGCCAGCAGCTGGACTAGCGGGGGGGAAGAGACCCAGTACTTC. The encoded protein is CASSWTSGGEETQYF.

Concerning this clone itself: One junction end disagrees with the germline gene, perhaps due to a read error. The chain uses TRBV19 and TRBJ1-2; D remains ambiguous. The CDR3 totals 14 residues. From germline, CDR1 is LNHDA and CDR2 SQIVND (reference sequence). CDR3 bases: TGTGCCAGTAGTATAGGGCAGGCTAAATATGGCTACACCTTC. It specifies CASSIGQAKYGYTF.

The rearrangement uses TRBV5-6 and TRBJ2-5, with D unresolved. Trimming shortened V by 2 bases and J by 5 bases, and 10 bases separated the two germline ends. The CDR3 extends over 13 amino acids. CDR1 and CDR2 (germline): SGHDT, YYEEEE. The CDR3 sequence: CASSFSSPETQYF. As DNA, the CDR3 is TGTGCCAGCAGCTTCTCCTCCCCGGAGACCCAGTACTTC.

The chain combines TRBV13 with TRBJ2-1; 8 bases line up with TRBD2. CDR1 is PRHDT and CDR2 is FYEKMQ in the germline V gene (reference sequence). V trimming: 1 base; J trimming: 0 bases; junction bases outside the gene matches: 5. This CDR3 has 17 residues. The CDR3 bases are TGTGCCAGCAGCTTAGCGGCGGGAGGAAGCTCCTACAATGAGCAGTTCTTC. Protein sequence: CASSLAAGGSSYNEQFF.

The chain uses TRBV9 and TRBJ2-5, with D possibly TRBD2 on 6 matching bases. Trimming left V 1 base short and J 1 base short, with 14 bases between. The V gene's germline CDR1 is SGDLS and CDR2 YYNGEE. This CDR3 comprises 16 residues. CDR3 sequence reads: CASSVWGDRPQETQYF. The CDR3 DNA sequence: TGTGCCAGCAGCGTATGGGGGGACCGGCCCCAAGAGACCCAGTACTTC.

CDR3 protein: CASSLMEGGTSTDTQYF. CDR3 in DNA: TGTGCCAGCAGCTTAATGGAGGGCGGGACCAGCACAGATACGCAGTATTTT. The chain recombines TRBV7-8 with TRBJ2-3; tentative D call: TRBD2 (6 bases). V dropped 2 bases and J dropped 0 bases, with 15 bases sitting between them. This CDR3 contains 17 residues. CDR1 and CDR2 (germline): SGHVS, FQNEAQ.

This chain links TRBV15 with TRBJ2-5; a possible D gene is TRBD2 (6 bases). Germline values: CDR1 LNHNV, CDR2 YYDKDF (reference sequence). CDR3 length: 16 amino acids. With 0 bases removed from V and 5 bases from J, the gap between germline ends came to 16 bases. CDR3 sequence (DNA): TGTGCCACCAGCAGAGATCTGGGACTGCCTGGGGAGACCCAGTACTTC. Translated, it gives CATSRDLGLPGETQYF.

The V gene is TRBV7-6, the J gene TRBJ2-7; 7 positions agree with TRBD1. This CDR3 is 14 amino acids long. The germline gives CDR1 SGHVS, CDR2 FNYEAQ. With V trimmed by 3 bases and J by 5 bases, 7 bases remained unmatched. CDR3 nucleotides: TGTGCCAGCAGCTTCGGAAGGGGGCGTCACGAGCAGTACTTC. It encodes CASSFGRGRHEQYF.

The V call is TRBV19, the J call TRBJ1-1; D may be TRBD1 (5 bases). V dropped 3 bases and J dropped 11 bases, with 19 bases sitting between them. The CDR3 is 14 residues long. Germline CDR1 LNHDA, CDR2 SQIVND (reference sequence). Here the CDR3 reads CASSIATPGHGAFF. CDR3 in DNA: TGTGCCAGTAGTATCGCCACCCCCGGACATGGTGCTTTCTTT.

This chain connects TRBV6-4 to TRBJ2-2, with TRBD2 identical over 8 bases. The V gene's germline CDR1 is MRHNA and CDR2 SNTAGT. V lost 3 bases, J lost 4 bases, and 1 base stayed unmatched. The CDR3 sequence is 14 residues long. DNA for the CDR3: TGTGCCAGCAGTGAGGCGGGAGGCACCGGGGAGCTGTTTTTT. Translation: CASSEAGGTGELFF.

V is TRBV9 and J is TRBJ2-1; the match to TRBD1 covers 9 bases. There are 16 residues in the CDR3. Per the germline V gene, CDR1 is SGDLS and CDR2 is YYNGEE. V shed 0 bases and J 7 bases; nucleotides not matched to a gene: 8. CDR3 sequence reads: CASSVGSQGARNEQFF. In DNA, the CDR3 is TGTGCCAGCAGCGTAGGGTCACAGGGGGCGCGTAATGAGCAGTTCTTC.

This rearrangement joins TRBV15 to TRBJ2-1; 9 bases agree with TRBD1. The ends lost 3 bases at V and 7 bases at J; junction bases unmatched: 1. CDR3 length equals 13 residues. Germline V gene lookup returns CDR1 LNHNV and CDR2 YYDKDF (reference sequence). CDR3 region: CATSSGTGNEQFF. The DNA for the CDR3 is TGTGCCACCAGCAGCGGGACAGGGAATGAGCAGTTCTTC.

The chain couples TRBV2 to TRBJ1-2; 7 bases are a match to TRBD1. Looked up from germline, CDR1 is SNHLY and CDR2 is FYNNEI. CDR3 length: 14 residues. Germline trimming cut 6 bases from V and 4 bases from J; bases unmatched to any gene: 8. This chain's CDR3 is CASSRPGQSYGYTF. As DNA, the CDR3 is TGTGCCAGCAGCAGACCGGGACAGTCCTATGGCTACACCTTC.

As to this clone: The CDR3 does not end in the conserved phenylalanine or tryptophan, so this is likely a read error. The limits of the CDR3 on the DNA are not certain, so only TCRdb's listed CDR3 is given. The CDR3 region is CASSYSHTL. The gene calls are TRBV6-6 and TRBJ2-7; the table calls TRBD1, which could not be checked here. In germline, CDR1 is MNHNY, CDR2 SVGAGI (reference sequence). The CDR3 is made up of 9 amino acids, end residues included.

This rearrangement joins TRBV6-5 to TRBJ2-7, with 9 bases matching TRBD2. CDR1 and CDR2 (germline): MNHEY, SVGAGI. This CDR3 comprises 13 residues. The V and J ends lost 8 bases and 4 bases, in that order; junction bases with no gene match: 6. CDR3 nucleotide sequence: TGTGCCAGCGCACGGCGGGAGGGTTACGAGCAGTACGTC. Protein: CASARREGYEQYV.

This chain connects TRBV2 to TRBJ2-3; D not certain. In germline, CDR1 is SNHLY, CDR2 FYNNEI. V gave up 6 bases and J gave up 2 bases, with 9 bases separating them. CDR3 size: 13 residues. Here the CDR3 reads CASRAPPTDTQYF. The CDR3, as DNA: TGTGCCAGCAGGGCTCCCCCCACAGATACGCAGTATTTT.

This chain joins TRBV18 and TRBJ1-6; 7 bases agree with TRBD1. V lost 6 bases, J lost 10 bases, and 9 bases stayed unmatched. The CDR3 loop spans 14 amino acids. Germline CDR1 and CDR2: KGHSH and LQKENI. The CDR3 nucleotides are TGTGCCAGCTCTCCGGACAGGTTTGGATCACCCCTCCACTTT. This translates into CASSPDRFGSPLHF. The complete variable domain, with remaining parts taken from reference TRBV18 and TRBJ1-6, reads NAGVMQNPRHLVRRRGQEARLRCSPMKGHSHVYWYRQLPEEGLKFMVYLQKENIIDESGMPKERFSAEFPKEGPSILRIQQVVRGDSAAYFCASSPDRFGSPLHFGNGTRLTVT.

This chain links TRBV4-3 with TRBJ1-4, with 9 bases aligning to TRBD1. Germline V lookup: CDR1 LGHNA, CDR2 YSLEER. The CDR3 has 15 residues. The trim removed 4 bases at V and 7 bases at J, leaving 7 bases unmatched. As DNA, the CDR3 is TGCGCCAGCAGCCCCACGGGACAGGGCTTTGAAAAACTGTTTTTT. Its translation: CASSPTGQGFEKLFF.

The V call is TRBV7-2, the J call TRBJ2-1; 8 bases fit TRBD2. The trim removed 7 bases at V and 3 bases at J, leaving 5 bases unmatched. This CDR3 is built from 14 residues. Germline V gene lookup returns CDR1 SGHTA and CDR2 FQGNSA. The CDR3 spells CASTFSGIYNEQFF. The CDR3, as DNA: TGTGCCAGCACCTTTAGCGGGATCTACAATGAGCAGTTCTTC.

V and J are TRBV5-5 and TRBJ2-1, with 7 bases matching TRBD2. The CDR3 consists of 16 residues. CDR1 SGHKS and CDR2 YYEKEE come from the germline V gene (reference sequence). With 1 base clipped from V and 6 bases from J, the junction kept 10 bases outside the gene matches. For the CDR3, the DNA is TGTGCCAGCAGCTTGTTGGGGGGGATGTCGAGCAATGAGCAGTTCTTC. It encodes CASSLLGGMSSNEQFF.

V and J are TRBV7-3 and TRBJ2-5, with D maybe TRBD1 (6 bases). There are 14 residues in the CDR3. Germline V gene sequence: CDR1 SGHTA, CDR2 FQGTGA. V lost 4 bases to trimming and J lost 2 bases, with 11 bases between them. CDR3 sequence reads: CASSSQGIQETQYF. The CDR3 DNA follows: TGTGCCAGCAGCTCGCAGGGGATACAAGAGACCCAGTACTTC.

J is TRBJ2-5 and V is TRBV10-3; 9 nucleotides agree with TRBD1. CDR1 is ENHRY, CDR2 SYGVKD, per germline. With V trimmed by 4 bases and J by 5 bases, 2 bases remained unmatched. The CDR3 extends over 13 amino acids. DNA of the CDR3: TGTGCCATCAGTGGACAGGGGGAGGAGACCCAGTACTTC. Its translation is CAISGQGEETQYF.

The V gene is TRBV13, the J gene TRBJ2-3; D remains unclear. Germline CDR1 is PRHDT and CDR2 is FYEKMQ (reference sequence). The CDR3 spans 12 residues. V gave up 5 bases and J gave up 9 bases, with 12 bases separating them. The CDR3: CASSLSGGTQYF. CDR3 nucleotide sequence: TGTGCCAGCAGCCTCTCGGGTGGGACGCAGTATTTT.

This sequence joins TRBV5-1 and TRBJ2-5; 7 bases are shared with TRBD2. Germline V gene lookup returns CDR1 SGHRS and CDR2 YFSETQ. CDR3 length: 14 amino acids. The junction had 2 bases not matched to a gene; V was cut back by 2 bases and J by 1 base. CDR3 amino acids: CASSLAGTQETQYF. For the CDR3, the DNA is TGCGCCAGCAGCTTAGCGGGGACCCAAGAGACCCAGTACTTC.

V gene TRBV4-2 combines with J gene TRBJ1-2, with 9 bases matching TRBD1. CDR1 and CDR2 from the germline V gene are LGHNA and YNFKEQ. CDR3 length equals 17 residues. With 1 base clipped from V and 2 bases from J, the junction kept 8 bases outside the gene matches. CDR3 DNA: TGTGCCAGCAGCCAAGCTTGGGATGGGACAGGGAACTATGGCTACACCTTC. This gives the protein CASSQAWDGTGNYGYTF.

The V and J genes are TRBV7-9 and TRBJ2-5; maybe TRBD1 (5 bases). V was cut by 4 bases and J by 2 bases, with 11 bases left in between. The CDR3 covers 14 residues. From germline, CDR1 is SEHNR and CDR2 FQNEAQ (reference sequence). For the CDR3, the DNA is TGTGCCAGCAGCTATGGACAACCTCAAGAGACCCAGTACTTC. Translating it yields CASSYGQPQETQYF.